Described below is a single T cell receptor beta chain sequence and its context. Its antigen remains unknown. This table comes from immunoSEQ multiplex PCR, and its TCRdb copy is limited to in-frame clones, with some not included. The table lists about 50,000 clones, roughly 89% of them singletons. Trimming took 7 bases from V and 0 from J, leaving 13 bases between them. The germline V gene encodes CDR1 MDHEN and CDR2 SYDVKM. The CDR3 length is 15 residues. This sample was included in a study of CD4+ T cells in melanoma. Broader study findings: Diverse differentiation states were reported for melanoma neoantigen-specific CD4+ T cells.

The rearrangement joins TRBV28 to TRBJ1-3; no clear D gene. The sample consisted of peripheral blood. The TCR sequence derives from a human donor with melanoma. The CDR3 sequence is CASNRGRVSGNTIYF. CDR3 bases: TGTGCCAGCAACCGGGGAAGAGTCTCTGGAAACACCATATATTTT. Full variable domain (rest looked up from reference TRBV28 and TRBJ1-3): DVKVTQSSRYLVKRTGEKVFLECVQDMDHENMFWYRQDPGLGLRLIYFSYDVKMKEKGDIPEGYSVSREKKERFSLILESASTNQTSMYLCASNRGRVSGNTIYFGEGSWLTVV.